This TCR beta chain appears in the sequencing data of a study of regulatory T cells in long-lasting Graves disease. In its sample, this clonotype was seen many times. Its antigen is still unknown. Specified time point: newly diagnosed GD, antithyroid drugs for less than 3 months. PBMCs provided the RNA from which the TCR library was made. Study-wide points: Gene preferences differed: TRBV28, TRBJ1-2, TRBJ2-5 in persistent cases.

The CDR3 runs 13 residues. The V gene lost 2 bases and the J gene lost 1 base, with 6 bases spanning the gap. Per the germline V gene, CDR1 is MNHEY and CDR2 is SVGAGI. CDR3-region Arm-PCR and iRepertoire HTBI primers produced the TCR beta libraries. TCRdb reprocessed the multiplex PCR reads with MiXCR, giving one entry per CDR3 protein. The sample lists a few hundred thousand distinct CDR3 sequences; 13% were seen once. The sample was also reused in another study, on T cells in Graves' hyperthyroidism and ophthalmopathy. In that study: HTBI primers were used for first-round RT-PCR of the TCR CDR3.

The TCR sequence derives from a man aged 30-40 years with Graves disease. The chain carries TRBV6-5 and TRBJ2-7; TRBD1 is a possible D gene (6 bases). The material was peripheral blood mononuclear cells (PBMCs), obtained at new diagnosis, from a patient treated with antithyroid drugs. Written as DNA, the CDR3 is TGTGCCAGCAGTTACAGGGGGTCCTACGAGCAGTACTTC. Protein sequence: CASSYRGSYEQYF.